This T cell receptor (beta chain) was identified during a study of CD8+CD57+ T cells in acquired aplastic anemia. Genomic DNA constituted the template upon which TCR beta VDJ and CDR3 profiling was performed. TCRdb passed the reads through MiXCR, listing each CDR3 protein once. Among about 220,000 distinct CDR3 sequences listed, 34% were seen once. There are 17 residues in the CDR3. The V gene's germline CDR1 is SGHRS and CDR2 YFSETQ. Turning to this clonotype: The junction departs from the called germline gene at one end, perhaps through a read error.

This TCR derives from a human donor in good health, serving as a control. This chain links TRBV5-1 with TRBJ2-1; D is uncertain. The sample consisted of sorted CD4+, CD8+, or CD8+CD57+ T cells (not recorded which) from PBMCs. DNA for the CDR3: TGCGCCAGCAGCTTGGGTTTAGGCTTTAGCTCCTACAATGGGCAGTTCTTC. Its protein product is CASSLGLGFSSYNGQFF.